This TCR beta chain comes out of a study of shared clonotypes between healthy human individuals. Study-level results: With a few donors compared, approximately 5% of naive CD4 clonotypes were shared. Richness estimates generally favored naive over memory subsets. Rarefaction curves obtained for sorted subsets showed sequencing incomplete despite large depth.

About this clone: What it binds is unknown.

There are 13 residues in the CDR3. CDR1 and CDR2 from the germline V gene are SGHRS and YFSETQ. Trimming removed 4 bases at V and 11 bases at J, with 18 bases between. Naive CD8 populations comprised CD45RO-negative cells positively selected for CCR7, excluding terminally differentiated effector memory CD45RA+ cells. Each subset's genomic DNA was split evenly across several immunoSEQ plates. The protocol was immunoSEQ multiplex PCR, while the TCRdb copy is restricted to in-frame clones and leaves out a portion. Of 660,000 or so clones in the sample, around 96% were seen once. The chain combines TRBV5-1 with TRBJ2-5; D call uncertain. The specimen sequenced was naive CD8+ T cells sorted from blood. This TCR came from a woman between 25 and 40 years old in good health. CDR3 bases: TGCGCCAGCAGCGCCTCACAAGGAGTTCTTCAGTACTTC. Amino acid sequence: CASSASQGVLQYF. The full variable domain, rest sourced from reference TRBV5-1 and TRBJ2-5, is KAGVTQTPRYLIKTRGQQVTLSCSPISGHRSVSWYQQTPGQGLQFLFEYFSETQRNKGNFPGRFSGRQFSNSRSEMNVSTLELGDSALYLCASSASQGVLQYFGPGTRLLVL.